The rows below give T cell receptor beta chains drawn from one sample of a study of cytomegalovirus exposure and HLA in healthy donors. Sequencing was performed with immunoSEQ multiplex PCR; in TCRdb, only in-frame clones are kept and a portion is missing. This sample has about 76,000 clones; about 70% occur once, and the top ten carry 12%. Material: PBMCs. These receptors came from a male donor in good health and CMV-seropositive. CDR3s include the opening cysteine and the closing phenylalanine or tryptophan. A D gene is named only where the DNA matches it firmly. Clone size appears in some rows only: once, few, many, or a class for an expanded clone.

length,size,J,V,D,DNA,CDR3
13,.,TRBJ1-4,TRBV7-8,.,TGTGCCAGCAGCCCCCCCCACGCGAAAAAACTGTTTTTT,CASSPPHAKKLFF
13,.,TRBJ2-7,TRBV7-3,TRBD1,TGTGCCAGCAGCGCGGCAGGGGGCAGCGAGCAGTACTTC,CASSAAGGSEQYF
19,.,TRBJ2-1,TRBV7-3,TRBD2,TGTGCCAGCAGCGCTTCCGGGACTAGCGGCAGTGAAACTTACAATGAGCAGTTCTTC,CASSASGTSGSETYNEQFF
15,.,TRBJ1-1,TRBV10-3,.,TGTGCCATCAGTGAGCTGGCAGGGAAGAACACTGAAGCTTTCTTT,CAISELAGKNTEAFF
13,.,TRBJ2-2,TRBV29-1,.,TGCAGTGGGGGGTGGAGGGCCACCGGGGAGCTGTTTTTT,CSGGWRATGELFF
15,once,TRBJ1-2,TRBV30,TRBD1,TGTGCCTGGAGTCGATCGGACAGGCCTGTCTATGGCTACACCTTC,CAWSRSDRPVYGYTF
17,.,TRBJ2-3,TRBV5-4,TRBD2,TGTGCCAGCAGCACAGGGACTAGCGGTTTACCCCCTAATACGCAGTATTTT,CASSTGTSGLPPNTQYF
15,.,TRBJ2-3,TRBV7-9,TRBD1,TGTGCCAGCAGCTTCGGACAGGCGCCCACAGATACGCAGTATTTT,CASSFGQAPTDTQYF
15,.,TRBJ2-7,TRBV7-9,TRBD1,TGTGCCAGCAGCCTCGACAGGGCTGGGTCCTACGAGCAGTACTTC,CASSLDRAGSYEQYF
18,.,TRBJ1-5,TRBV30,.,TGTGCCTGGAGTGGGCCCACCGCGGGGGAAGGATTACATCAGCCCCAGCATTTT,CAWSGPTAGEGLHQPQHF
15,.,TRBJ1-5,TRBV18,.,TGTGCCAGCTCACCACCAGGGGCTGGGAATCAGCCCCAGCATTTT,CASSPPGAGNQPQHF
16,few,TRBJ2-7,TRBV19,.,TGTGCCAGTAGTATCGGCCGGGTTGGAACCCGCTACAAGCAGTACTTC,CASSIGRVGTRYKQYF
14,.,TRBJ1-2,TRBV28,.,TGTGCCAGCAGTTCCGGTCAGGGGCTGTATGGCTACACCTTC,CASSSGQGLYGYTF
14,.,TRBJ1-6,TRBV14,.,TGTGCCAGCACCCAGAGGGGGTATAATTCACCCCTCCACTTT,CASTQRGYNSPLHF
13,.,TRBJ1-4,TRBV2,TRBD1,TGTGCCAGCAGCGATGGGACAGGGAGGACGCTGTTTTTT,CASSDGTGRTLFF
14,.,TRBJ2-7,TRBV7-3,TRBD2,TGTGCCAGCAGTCCATCCGGGACTAGCCAGGCGCAGTACTTC,CASSPSGTSQAQYF
17,few,TRBJ2-7,TRBV4-1,.,TGCGCCAGCAGCCAAGAAGCGGCCGCCAGGCCTACCTACGAGCAGTACTTC,CASSQEAAARPTYEQYF
14,.,TRBJ1-4,TRBV19,.,TGTGCCAGTAGTGTGCAGGGAGGCGATGAAAAACTGTTTTTT,CASSVQGGDEKLFF
14,.,TRBJ1-6,TRBV6-1,.,TGTGCCAGCCGAGGACAGCCAGATAATTCACCCCTCCACTTT,CASRGQPDNSPLHF
14,.,TRBJ1-4,TRBV11-2,.,TGTGCCAGCAGCCCAGCGGGGCTTAATGAAAAACTGTTTTTT,CASSPAGLNEKLFF
16,few,TRBJ2-7,TRBV5-4,TRBD2,TGTGCCAGCAGCTCGGGGACCGGGACTAGCACTTACGAGCAGTACTTC,CASSSGTGTSTYEQYF
15,.,TRBJ1-6,TRBV5-1,.,TGCGCCAGCAGCTTGGATACCAGGGGTGTGTCACCCCTCCACTTT,CASSLDTRGVSPLHF
13,.,TRBJ2-5,TRBV18,.,TGTGCCAGCTCACCATCTACCCAAGAGACCCAGTACTTC,CASSPSTQETQYF
14,.,TRBJ1-4,TRBV27,.,TGTGCCAGCAGTCTAAGTTATAGCGGTGAAAAACTGTTTTTT,CASSLSYSGEKLFF
15,once,TRBJ2-1,TRBV7-9,TRBD2,TGTTCCAGCAGTTCGTTAGCGGGCTCCTACAATGAGCAGTTCTTC,CSSSSLAGSYNEQFF
15,.,TRBJ2-1,TRBV11-2,.,TGTGCCAGCAGCTTAGGGGGGCGCTCCTACAATGAGCAGTTCTTC,CASSLGGRSYNEQFF
14,.,TRBJ1-1,TRBV7-3,.,TGTGCCAGCAGCTTAAGTTCAACTACTACTGAAGCTTTCTTT,CASSLSSTTTEAFF
15,few,TRBJ2-7,TRBV10-1,.,TGCGCCAGGCGGGACAGCGTCATAAAGGCCTACGAGCAGTACTTC,CARRDSVIKAYEQYF
15,.,TRBJ2-7,TRBV16,TRBD1,TGTGCCAGCAGCCGACCCGGGACAGGGGGACGGGAGCAGTACTTC,CASSRPGTGGREQYF
15,few,TRBJ1-5,TRBV18,TRBD1,TGTGCCAGCTCACCTGCGGGACAGGTTGGTCAGCCCCAGCATTTT,CASSPAGQVGQPQHF
15,.,TRBJ2-2,TRBV10-3,TRBD2,TGTGCCATCAGTGAAGGCGCGGGAGGGCCCGGGGAGCTGTTTTTT,CAISEGAGGPGELFF
16,.,TRBJ2-1,TRBV7-9,TRBD2,TGTGCCAGCACCTCCTGGGCTAGCGGGGGGAACAATGAGCAGTTCTTC,CASTSWASGGNNEQFF
15,.,TRBJ1-2,TRBV5-6,.,TGTGCCAGCAGCCCTGAGGGAGCCCAGGAACAAGGCTACACCTTC,CASSPEGAQEQGYTF
14,few,TRBJ1-1,TRBV5-4,.,TGTGCCAGCAGCCGGGATAGGCTGGGGACTGAAGCTTTCTTT,CASSRDRLGTEAFF
15,.,TRBJ2-1,TRBV2,.,TGTGCCAGCAGACTAGAGGGCAGCTCCTACAATGAGCAGTTCTTC,CASRLEGSSYNEQFF
15,.,TRBJ1-1,TRBV28,.,TGTGCCAGCAGTTTAGTTGGGGGGGGACACACTGAAGCTTTCTTT,CASSLVGGGHTEAFF
15,few,TRBJ2-2,TRBV5-6,TRBD1,TGTGCCAGCAGCTTCGGGACAGGAATCACCGGGGAGCTGTTTTTT,CASSFGTGITGELFF
14,.,TRBJ2-7,TRBV5-8,.,TGTGCCAGCAGCTTGGTCCTGAGGGCCTACGAGCAGTACTTC,CASSLVLRAYEQYF
13,.,TRBJ1-5,TRBV30,.,TGTGCCTGGAGTGTTCAGGGGAATCAGCCCCAGCATTTT,CAWSVQGNQPQHF
14,.,TRBJ2-7,TRBV4-2,.,TGTGCCAGCAGCTCATCCGACAGGCCCTACGAGCAGTACTTC,CASSSSDRPYEQYF
15,.,TRBJ2-7,TRBV7-9,TRBD2,TGTGCCAGCAGCGCCCGACTAGCGACCATCTACGAGCAGTACTTC,CASSARLATIYEQYF
16,.,TRBJ2-1,TRBV7-9,TRBD2,TGTGCCAGCAGCTTAGGGCTAGCGGGAATGGGGAATGAGCAGTTCTTC,CASSLGLAGMGNEQFF
14,medium-sized,TRBJ2-3,TRBV27,TRBD2,TGTGCCAGCAGTTTGGGGGGGTCCACAGATACGCAGTATTTT,CASSLGGSTDTQYF
20,.,TRBJ2-7,TRBV21-1,.,.,CASSKEVARGTERRLYEQYF
11,.,TRBJ2-7,TRBV6-1,.,TGTGCCAGCAGTGTCCGCGGCGAGCAGTACTTC,CASSVRGEQYF
12,once,TRBJ2-1,TRBV7-9,.,TGTGCCAGCAGCACCCAGGGTCTTGAGCAGTTCTTC,CASSTQGLEQFF
17,few,TRBJ2-4,TRBV4-3,TRBD2,TGCGCCAGCAGCCAAGGATATGAGCGGGGGGGCCGAAACATTCAGTACTTC,CASSQGYERGGRNIQYF
13,few,TRBJ1-6,TRBV2,.,TGTGCCAGCCGTACAGGACCTAATTCACCCCTCCACTTT,CASRTGPNSPLHF
16,.,TRBJ2-5,TRBV27,TRBD1,TGTGCCAGCAGCCAGGTGGGGACAGGCAGTCAAGAGACCCAGTACTTC,CASSQVGTGSQETQYF
14,few,TRBJ2-3,TRBV10-3,TRBD1,TGTGCCATCAGCGACAGGGGTGCCACAGATACGCAGTATTTT,CAISDRGATDTQYF
11,.,TRBJ1-2,TRBV29-1,.,TGCAGCGTTGAAGCTCCGGGTGGCTACACCTTC,CSVEAPGGYTF
15,.,TRBJ1-4,TRBV2,TRBD1,TGTGCCAGCAGGAGCCTTGGGACAGGGAAGGAAAAACTGTTTTTT,CASRSLGTGKEKLFF
14,.,TRBJ1-6,TRBV5-4,.,TGTGCCAGCAGCGCCTACAGGGTGCAATCACCCCTCCACTTT,CASSAYRVQSPLHF
14,.,TRBJ1-2,TRBV30,.,TGTGCCTGGAGTCCGGGGGAGGGGATCTATGGCTACACCTTC,CAWSPGEGIYGYTF